The clone carrying this T cell receptor beta chain was found once. Per the germline V gene, CDR1 is MNHNY and CDR2 is SVGAGI (reference sequence). CDR3 length equals 12 residues. Trimming left V 6 bases short and J 9 bases short, with 12 bases between. This sample was taken from a study of cytotoxic CD8 clonotypes in ibrutinib-treated CLL. Study summary: Among the patients, ten to eleven presented as relapsed/refractory and about 14 as treatment-naive; 17 showed unmutated IGHV. Patients attained 25 or so partial and 2 complete responses; at median about 70 months, about 14 remained remitted while some 12 progressed. Response sampling came at median roughly 12 months of treatment, ranging roughly 6 to 36 months.

Clones were read by immunoSEQ multiplex PCR, and TCRdb kept only the in-frame ones, dropping some. The sample holds more than 12,000 clones; around 70% are singletons and the top ten take 5.4%. The sample in question was PBMCs, obtained before ibrutinib treatment. This clonotype was sampled from a human donor with chronic lymphocytic leukemia. The V gene is TRBV6-6, the J gene TRBJ2-1; the D is unclear. The CDR3 nucleotides are TGTGCCAGCAGCCCTACTTGGGGTGAGCAGTTCTTC. Its protein is CASSPTWGEQFF.